The clone carrying this T cell receptor (beta chain) turned up a few times. Trimming removed 5 bases at V and 0 bases at J, with 14 bases between. The length of the CDR3 is 16 residues. In germline, CDR1 is SGHTS, CDR2 YDEGEE. The data originate from a study of Graves' ophthalmopathy and Graves' hyperthyroidism. RNA served as the template for amplifying TCR beta CDR3 regions. The first round was an RT-PCR with HTBI primers, and the second round was a multiplex PCR. A single record per CDR3 protein comes from TCRdb applying MiXCR to the multiplex PCR reads. The sample lists around 660,000 distinct CDR3 sequences; about 38% were seen once.

This receptor was taken from an adult man with Graves' ophthalmopathy. What was sequenced was peripheral blood. The genes are TRBV5-8 and TRBJ2-2; D is undetermined. The CDR3: CASSPPQVANTGELFF. The DNA for the CDR3 is TGTGCCAGCAGTCCACCCCAAGTCGCGAACACCGGGGAGCTGTTTTTT.